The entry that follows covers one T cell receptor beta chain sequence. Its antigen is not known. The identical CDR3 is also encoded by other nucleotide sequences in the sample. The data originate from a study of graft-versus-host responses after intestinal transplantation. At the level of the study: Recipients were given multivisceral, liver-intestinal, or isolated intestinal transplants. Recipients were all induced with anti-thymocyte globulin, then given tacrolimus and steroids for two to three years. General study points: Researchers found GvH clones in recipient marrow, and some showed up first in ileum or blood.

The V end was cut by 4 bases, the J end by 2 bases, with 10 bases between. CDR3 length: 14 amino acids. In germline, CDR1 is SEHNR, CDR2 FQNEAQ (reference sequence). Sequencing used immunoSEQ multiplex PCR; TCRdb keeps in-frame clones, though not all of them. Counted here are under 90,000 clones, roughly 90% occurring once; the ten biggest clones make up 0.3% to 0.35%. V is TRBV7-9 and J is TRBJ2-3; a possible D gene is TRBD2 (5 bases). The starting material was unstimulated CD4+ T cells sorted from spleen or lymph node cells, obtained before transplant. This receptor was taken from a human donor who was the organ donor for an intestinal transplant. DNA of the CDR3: TGTGCCAGCAGCTCCGGACTGAACACAGATACGCAGTATTTT. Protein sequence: CASSSGLNTDTQYF.